This T cell receptor (beta chain) originates from a study of cytomegalovirus exposure and HLA in healthy donors. Study overall: An early release of data contained roughly 90 million unique TCRs, which came from HLA-typed donors.

Study conclusions and caveats: Follow-up analysis later connected one missense variant in DCLRE1C with trimming of TCR beta V- and J-genes. TCR beta chains numbering some 150 were designated cytomegalovirus-associated.

PCR involved 60 Vbeta and 13 Jbeta primers. TCRdb keeps only in-frame clones here, not all; method: immunoSEQ multiplex PCR. The sample records 150,000 or so clones, approximately 80% being singletons. The CDR3 is made up of 15 amino acids. V was pared by 3 bases and J by 1 base, with 12 bases between. Germline-derived CDR1 and CDR2 are LNHDA and SQIVND (reference sequence). This clone is a singleton in its sample. Its antigen is undetermined. The receptor was isolated from a man aged 30 to 39 in good health and CMV-seronegative. This chain uses TRBV19 with TRBJ1-2; perhaps TRBD1 as D (6 bases). Sequenced input: PBMCs. The DNA for the CDR3 is TGTGCCAGTAGTATCCGGACAGACCATAACTATGGCTACACCTTC. This encodes CASSIRTDHNYGYTF. The full variable domain, in which reference TRBV19 and TRBJ1-2 provide the parts outside the CDR3, is DGGITQSPKYLFRKEGQNVTLSCEQNLNHDAMYWYRQDPGQGLRLIYYSQIVNDFQKGDIAEGYSVSREKKESFPLTVTSAQKNPTAFYLCASSIRTDHNYGYTFGSGTRLTVV.